This TCR beta chain appears in the sequencing data of a study of cytomegalovirus exposure and HLA in healthy donors. Across the study: A subsequent analysis stated that the 100 to 150 validation repertoires were run on the same platform as the approximately 610 first-cohort repertoires.

Study findings and constraints: Rare sequences made up most TCRs, while some public TCRs were found in many donors. A later analysis found first-cohort TCR clusters tended to co-occur in the approximately 110 validation repertoires.

With regard to this clone: Its target is unknown.

Libraries were prepared by immunoSEQ multiplex PCR; TCRdb keeps only in-frame clonotypes and omits some of them. The table lists around 34,000 clones, 85% to 95% of them singletons, with 3% to 3.5% in the top ten. Germline V CDR1 and CDR2: SGHKS, YYEKEE (reference sequence). The CDR3 covers 19 residues. Trimming cost V 4 bases and J 4 bases; bases outside gene matches: 13. This TCR was sampled from a man aged 18 to 30 in good health and CMV-seronegative. This rearrangement joins TRBV5-5 to TRBJ2-3, with 15 nucleotides matching TRBD2. The specimen was PBMCs. The CDR3: CASSLRVGLAGGSADTQYF. The CDR3 DNA is TGTGCCAGCAGCCTGCGGGTGGGACTAGCGGGGGGAAGCGCAGATACGCAGTATTTT.